One and the same sample provided the 31 T cell receptor beta chains below, sequenced in a study of shared clonotypes between healthy human individuals. Profiling relied on immunoSEQ multiplex PCR, and the TCRdb table lists in-frame clones only, not all of them. This table has over 2 million clones, 92% appearing once. The sequencing sample was made of naive CD4+ T cells from PBMCs. Subset here: CD45RA+ positively selected. These receptors were taken from a man between 18 and 35 years old in good health. Some clones in this sample may be carry-over from other donors' samples.

The J gene is TRBJ1-3, the V gene TRBV4-3; TRBD1 matches at 7 bases. The CDR3 spans 18 residues. V shed 3 bases and J 4 bases; nucleotides not matched to a gene: 15. Germline loops: CDR1 LGHNA, CDR2 YSLEER. CDR3 amino acids: CASSHRSGQARRGNTIYF. DNA of the CDR3: TGCGCCAGCAGCCATCGATCTGGACAGGCCCGGAGGGGAAACACCATATATTTT.

The chain combines TRBV9 with TRBJ1-5; D remains ambiguous. Germline V lookup: CDR1 SGDLS, CDR2 YYNGEE. CDR3 length equals 13 residues. V was pared by 0 bases and J by 5 bases, with 6 bases between. The CDR3 nucleotides are TGTGCCAGCAGCGTAGGAAGCGATCAGCCCCAGCATTTT. This gives the protein CASSVGSDQPQHF.

V usage is TRBV5-1 and J usage is TRBJ2-2, with D perhaps matching TRBD2 (5 bases). The V end lost 0 bases, the J end lost 5 bases, and 14 bases lay between the germline ends. The CDR3 is 16 amino acids. The V gene's germline CDR1 is SGHRS and CDR2 YFSETQ. The chain's CDR3 is CASSLVGSRGTGELFF. DNA for the CDR3: TGCGCCAGCAGCTTGGTGGGTAGCCGAGGGACCGGGGAGCTGTTTTTT.

The chain carries TRBV9 and TRBJ2-7; a weak D match, TRBD2 (6 bases). This CDR3 has 14 amino acids. V dropped 4 bases and J dropped 7 bases, with 18 bases sitting between them. Germline CDR1 is SGDLS and CDR2 is YYNGEE. The CDR3 region has the DNA TGTGCCAGCAGCCTGGCGGGGAGTGTGGCTGAGCAGTACTTC. As protein: CASSLAGSVAEQYF.

CDR3 protein: CASSWDRADYGYTF. In DNA, the CDR3 is TGCGCCAGCAGCTGGGACAGGGCGGACTATGGCTACACCTTC. The V call is TRBV5-1, the J call TRBJ1-2, with 9 bases matching TRBD1. The CDR3 is 14 amino acids. The junction had 3 bases not matched to a gene; V was cut back by 3 bases and J by 3 bases. Per the germline V gene, CDR1 is SGHRS and CDR2 is YFSETQ.

The CDR3 sequence: CASSQFRDLLNYGYTF. For the CDR3, the DNA is TGTGCCAGCAGCCAATTCCGGGACCTACTTAACTATGGCTACACCTTC. The chain carries TRBV14 and TRBJ1-2; the D gene is possibly TRBD1 (5 bases). The CDR3 extends over 16 amino acids. With 2 bases removed from V and 1 base from J, the gap between germline ends came to 14 bases. CDR1 SGHDN and CDR2 FVKESK come from the germline V gene.

The rearrangement uses TRBV7-2 and TRBJ2-7; 10 nucleotides match TRBD1. V was pared by 6 bases and J by 2 bases, with 10 bases of the junction left unmatched. This CDR3 spans 16 amino acids. CDR1 is SGHTA and CDR2 is FQGNSA in the germline V gene. The CDR3 sequence is CASSLRQGAETYEQYF. The CDR3 DNA sequence: TGTGCCAGCAGTCTCAGACAGGGGGCTGAGACCTACGAGCAGTACTTC.

The rearrangement links TRBV15 to TRBJ1-1; D may be TRBD1 (5 bases). Germline V gene data show CDR1 as LNHNV and CDR2 as YYDKDF (reference sequence). This CDR3 has 15 amino acids. V was shortened by 4 bases and J by 8 bases, with 20 bases between the two germline ends. In DNA, the CDR3 is TGTGCCACCAGCACCCGGGACCTCCGTTCTTCAGAAGCTTTCTTT. Translated, it gives CATSTRDLRSSEAFF.

V gene TRBV15 combines with J gene TRBJ1-4; D perhaps matches TRBD1 (6 bases). This CDR3 contains 18 residues. V was clipped by 4 bases and J by 2 bases, with 20 bases between them. Germline assignment: CDR1 LNHNV and CDR2 YYDKDF (reference sequence). CDR3 loop: CATSKQYRATGTNEKLFF. The CDR3 DNA reads as TGTGCCACCAGCAAACAATACAGGGCGACGGGGACTAATGAAAAACTGTTTTTT.

In this sample, this clone turned up once. The V and J genes are TRBV29-1 and TRBJ1-3; maybe TRBD1 (5 bases). Germline V CDR1 and CDR2: SQVTM, ANQGSEA. The CDR3 sequence is 16 residues long. Trimming cost V 6 bases and J 0 bases, with 18 bases left between them. This CDR3 reads CSVDPGRESSGNTIYF. CDR3 bases: TGCAGCGTAGACCCGGGACGGGAAAGCTCTGGAAACACCATATATTTT.

This chain uses TRBV11-2 with TRBJ2-1; 13 bases map to TRBD2. Germline trimming cut 4 bases from V and 5 bases from J; bases unmatched to any gene: 14. The CDR3 is 19 residues long. Germline assignment: CDR1 SGHAT and CDR2 FQNNGV. The CDR3 reads CASSSGLAGELRRDNEQFF. The CDR3 DNA is TGTGCCAGCAGCTCCGGACTAGCGGGAGAGCTGAGAAGAGACAATGAGCAGTTCTTC.

The gene calls are TRBV18 and TRBJ2-3; 11 bases align to TRBD2. Germline CDR1 and CDR2: KGHSH and LQKENI. V lost 4 bases, J lost 7 bases, and 7 bases stayed unmatched. This CDR3 is 15 amino acids long. Here the CDR3 DNA reads TGTGCCAGCTCACGACAAGGGACTAGCGGAAATACGCAGTATTTT. Translating it yields CASSRQGTSGNTQYF. Based on the CDR3 plus reference TRBV18 and TRBJ2-3, the full variable domain is NAGVMQNPRHLVRRRGQEARLRCSPMKGHSHVYWYRQLPEEGLKFMVYLQKENIIDESGMPKERFSAEFPKEGPSILRIQQVVRGDSAAYFCASSRQGTSGNTQYFGPGTRLTVL.

This clone appeared once. The genes are TRBV19 and TRBJ1-5; D is unresolved. The V end lost 3 bases, the J end lost 6 bases, and 9 bases lay between the germline ends. In germline, CDR1 is LNHDA, CDR2 SQIVND (reference sequence). CDR3 length: 13 amino acids. The CDR3 protein is CASSIDGVQPQHF. The CDR3 coding sequence is TGTGCCAGTAGTATCGATGGGGTTCAGCCCCAGCATTTT.

This clone has a single count. The chain is built from TRBV28 and TRBJ2-1, with D tentatively TRBD1 (6 bases). The length of the CDR3 is 16 residues. The V and J ends lost 8 bases and 3 bases respectively, with 20 bases between them. Germline V gene sequence: CDR1 MDHEN, CDR2 SYDVKM. The CDR3 DNA is TGTGCCAGCGAAGACCTCAGGGGAAGAGGCTACAATGAGCAGTTCTTC. It translates to CASEDLRGRGYNEQFF. The full variable domain, completed using reference TRBV28 and TRBJ2-1, is DVKVTQSSRYLVKRTGEKVFLECVQDMDHENMFWYRQDPGLGLRLIYFSYDVKMKEKGDIPEGYSVSREKKERFSLILESASTNQTSMYLCASEDLRGRGYNEQFFGPGTRLTVL.

As regards this clone: Distinct nucleotide sequences in the sample also encode this CDR3. The chain has TRBV7-2 and TRBJ2-7; D not resolved. Trimming removed 2 bases from V and 4 bases from J, with 6 bases in between. CDR1 and CDR2 (germline): SGHTA, FQGNSA. The CDR3 consists of 12 residues. CDR3 DNA: TGTGCCAGCAGCTTATCTCGGTACGAGCAGTACTTC. Translating gives CASSLSRYEQYF.

The chain couples TRBV5-1 to TRBJ2-1, with D possibly TRBD1 on 5 matching bases. Germline CDR1 is SGHRS and CDR2 is YFSETQ. V lost 1 base and J 6 bases, leaving 11 bases between the germline ends. CDR3 size: 14 residues. The CDR3 sequence is CASSLFPGPNEQFF. CDR3 nucleotide sequence: TGCGCCAGCAGCTTGTTTCCAGGGCCCAATGAGCAGTTCTTC. The variable domain in full, with the rest retrieved from reference TRBV5-1 and TRBJ2-1, is KAGVTQTPRYLIKTRGQQVTLSCSPISGHRSVSWYQQTPGQGLQFLFEYFSETQRNKGNFPGRFSGRQFSNSRSEMNVSTLELGDSALYLCASSLFPGPNEQFFGPGTRLTVL.

The chain carries TRBV7-3 and TRBJ2-3; TRBD2 agrees at 8 bases. This CDR3 has 16 residues. The V and J ends lost 5 bases and 7 bases, in that order; junction bases with no gene match: 14. Per the germline V gene, CDR1 is SGHTA and CDR2 is FQGTGA. CDR3 sequence reads: CASSLGAGAGRYTQYF. In DNA form, the CDR3 reads TGTGCCAGCAGCCTGGGAGCGGGAGCTGGCAGGTATACGCAGTATTTT.

V and J are TRBV11-2 and TRBJ1-5; no definite D call. The CDR3 loop spans 14 amino acids. V lost 1 base to trimming and J lost 6 bases, with 10 bases between them. The V gene's germline CDR1 is SGHAT and CDR2 FQNNGV. The CDR3 DNA is TGTGCCAGCAGCTTAGGAGGGCGGGCTCAGCCCCAGCATTTT. Translating it yields CASSLGGRAQPQHF.

The table lists this clone with a count of one. The chain is built from TRBV27 and TRBJ2-1; TRBD2 matches at 12 bases. Trimming cost V 8 bases and J 6 bases; bases outside gene matches: 11. The CDR3 contains 16 residues. The V gene's germline CDR1 is MNHEY and CDR2 SMNVEV (reference sequence). Here the CDR3 DNA reads TGTGCCAGCGGCCGGCCCCTAGCGGGAGGGGCCAATGAGCAGTTCTTC. Translating it yields CASGRPLAGGANEQFF.

The rearrangement links TRBV11-2 to TRBJ1-2; 9 nucleotides match TRBD1. This CDR3 comprises 15 residues. V lost 0 bases to trimming and J lost 8 bases; unmatched junction nucleotides: 7. Germline-derived CDR1 and CDR2 are SGHAT and FQNNGV. As DNA, the CDR3 is TGTGCCAGCAGCTTAGATTCCCGGGACAGGGTCGGCTACACCTTC. Amino acids: CASSLDSRDRVGYTF.

This rearrangement joins TRBV5-8 to TRBJ2-3; D perhaps matches TRBD2 (6 bases). From germline, CDR1 is SGHTS and CDR2 YDEGEE. The CDR3 spans 14 residues. The V end lost 2 bases, the J end lost 5 bases, and 12 bases lay between the germline ends. CDR3 protein: CASSFGGMGDTQYF. The CDR3 DNA is TGTGCCAGCAGCTTCGGCGGGATGGGAGATACGCAGTATTTT.

This sequence joins TRBV28 and TRBJ2-3; D perhaps matches TRBD2 (6 bases). Between the trimmed V and J ends, which lost 6 bases and 2 bases, there was a span of 21 bases. The CDR3 has 17 amino acids. From germline, CDR1 is MDHEN and CDR2 SYDVKM. The CDR3 sequence is CASRPGGAAGTTDTQYF. CDR3 DNA sequence: TGTGCCAGCAGACCCGGAGGGGCGGCTGGGACCACAGATACGCAGTATTTT.

The V gene is TRBV18, the J gene TRBJ2-7; D is unresolved. The germline V gene encodes CDR1 KGHSH and CDR2 LQKENI. V gave up 5 bases and J gave up 0 bases, with 14 bases separating them. The CDR3 covers 15 residues. The CDR3, as DNA: TGTGCCAGCTCAATCGGACCCCCGAGCTCCTACGAGCAGTACTTC. It encodes CASSIGPPSSYEQYF. The variable domain in full, with the rest retrieved from reference TRBV18 and TRBJ2-7, is NAGVMQNPRHLVRRRGQEARLRCSPMKGHSHVYWYRQLPEEGLKFMVYLQKENIIDESGMPKERFSAEFPKEGPSILRIQQVVRGDSAAYFCASSIGPPSSYEQYFGPGTRLTVT.

The chain recombines TRBV6-1 with TRBJ1-4; D is ambiguous. The CDR3 runs to 14 residues. V lost 2 bases and J lost 4, with 8 bases in between. Germline V gene lookup returns CDR1 MNHNS and CDR2 SASEGT. The CDR3 is CASSERISNEKLFF. The DNA of the CDR3 is TGTGCCAGCAGTGAAAGGATAAGTAATGAAAAACTGTTTTTT.

The chain joins TRBV29-1 to TRBJ2-3; the D gene could be TRBD1 or TRBD2 (5 bases each). In germline, CDR1 is SQVTM, CDR2 ANQGSEA. This CDR3 is 14 amino acids long. With 5 bases removed from V and 6 bases from J, the gap between germline ends came to 18 bases. The DNA of the CDR3 is TGCAGCGTTTGGACTGTCGGGGCCCGGGATACGCAGTATTTT. It specifies CSVWTVGARDTQYF.

The count of this clone is one. The V call is TRBV5-8, the J call TRBJ2-3; D is unresolved. The CDR3 is 16 residues long. V lost 2 bases and J lost 0, with 13 bases in between. CDR1 SGHTS and CDR2 YDEGEE come from the germline V gene. The CDR3 DNA sequence: TGTGCCAGCAGCTTATCACTTTCTCCTAGCACAGATACGCAGTATTTT. As protein: CASSLSLSPSTDTQYF.

The chain combines TRBV5-4 with TRBJ1-4; maybe TRBD1 (5 bases). The CDR3 consists of 14 residues. Germline V gives CDR1 SGHNT, CDR2 YYREEE (reference sequence). V was clipped by 2 bases and J by 4 bases, with 9 bases between them. The CDR3 region is CASSFGADNEKLFF. The CDR3 DNA sequence: TGTGCCAGCAGCTTCGGGGCGGATAATGAAAAACTGTTTTTT.

The rearrangement joins TRBV25-1 to TRBJ1-2, with 11 bases lining up with TRBD1. The CDR3 sequence is 16 residues long. V shed 3 bases and J 3 bases; nucleotides not matched to a gene: 6. Looked up from germline, CDR1 is MGHDK and CDR2 is SYGVNS. The CDR3 DNA follows: TGTGCCAGCAGTGACCCCGGACAGGGGGCACACTATGGCTACACCTTC. It codes for CASSDPGQGAHYGYTF.

The rearrangement uses TRBV10-2 and TRBJ2-7, with D tentatively TRBD1 or TRBD2 (8 bases each). Trimming stripped 8 bases from V and 6 bases from J, with 23 bases between. The CDR3 length is 15 residues. From germline, CDR1 is WSHSY and CDR2 SAAADI. The CDR3 DNA follows: TGCGCCAGCGGGTTTTCAGGGGGCGCGGGAGGCGAGCAGTACTTC. Protein product: CASGFSGGAGGEQYF.

The V call is TRBV2, the J call TRBJ1-5; 11 nucleotides agree with TRBD1. Germline trimming cut 6 bases from V and 6 bases from J; bases unmatched to any gene: 10. CDR1 SNHLY and CDR2 FYNNEI come from the germline V gene. This CDR3 is 16 amino acids long. DNA for the CDR3: TGTGCCAGCAGCTTAATCCCGGGACAGGGGGGTCAGCCCCAGCATTTT. Protein sequence: CASSLIPGQGGQPQHF.

The V gene is TRBV28, the J gene TRBJ2-5, with D unclear. V shed 6 bases and J shed 4 bases, with 12 bases lying between them. The CDR3 has 13 residues. Germline V lookup: CDR1 MDHEN, CDR2 SYDVKM. CDR3 amino acids: CASSPDLVETQYF. For the CDR3, the DNA is TGTGCCAGCAGCCCTGACCTAGTAGAGACCCAGTACTTC.